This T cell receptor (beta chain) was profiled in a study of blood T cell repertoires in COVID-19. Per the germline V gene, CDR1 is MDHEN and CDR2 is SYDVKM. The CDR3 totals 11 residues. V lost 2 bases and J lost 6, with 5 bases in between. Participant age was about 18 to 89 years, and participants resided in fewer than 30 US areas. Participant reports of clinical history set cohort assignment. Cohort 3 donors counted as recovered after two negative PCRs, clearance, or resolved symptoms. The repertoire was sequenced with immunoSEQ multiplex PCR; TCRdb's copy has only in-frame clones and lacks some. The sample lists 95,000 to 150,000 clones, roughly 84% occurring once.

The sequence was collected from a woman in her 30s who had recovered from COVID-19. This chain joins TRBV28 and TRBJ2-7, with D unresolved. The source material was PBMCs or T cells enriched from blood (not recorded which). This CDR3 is CASSLRVEQYF. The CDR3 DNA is TGTGCCAGCAGTTTACGGGTCGAGCAGTACTTC.